This T cell receptor beta chain stems from a study of radiation and T cells in renal cell carcinoma. The time point here: baseline pretreatment blood. Treatment meaning: 15 Gy SBRT to primary tumor, nephrectomy 4 weeks later. This renal cell carcinoma was of the clear cell type. Produced via immunoSEQ multiplex PCR; TCRdb's table is partial and in-frame only. This repertoire shows some 140,000 clones, around nine tenths found once; its top ten account for around 11%. The length of the CDR3 is 14 residues. Trimming removed 8 bases at V and 0 bases at J, with 10 bases between. The V gene's germline CDR1 is MNHNS and CDR2 SASEGT.

Here the sequenced sample was blood, taken from a patient whose treatment included radiotherapy and nephrectomy. The source of this sequence is a woman aged 45 to 65 with renal cell carcinoma. The rearrangement uses TRBV6-1 and TRBJ1-4; D perhaps matches TRBD1 (6 bases). This CDR3 is CASQQGATNEKLFF. The CDR3 coding sequence is TGTGCCAGCCAACAGGGAGCAACTAATGAAAAACTGTTTTTT.